The sequence of this TCR beta chain was determined in a study of tumor-infiltrating lymphocytes in primary liver carcinoma. Study observations and caveats: Only about 7.5-24% of top clones were detected in all five tumor regions.

The input was 500 ng total RNA; TCR beta cDNA was made from it with a constant-region primer. Slightly modified ARM-PCR served as the procedure for the TCR beta libraries. These libraries came from three rounds of nested multiplex PCR. Both of the initial two PCR rounds ran for roughly 11 cycles and employed TRBV1-TRBV30 forward primers alongside a C-beta reverse primer. TCRdb reprocessed the multiplex PCR reads with MiXCR, giving one entry per CDR3 protein. The sample includes 40,000 to 60,000 distinct CDR3 sequences, around 64% of them seen just once. Co-extraction yielded RNA and DNA from approximately 22-30 mg of unsorted bulk tissue. This CDR3 has 14 amino acids. Deletions cut 0 bases from V and 9 bases from J, with 15 bases between. Germline V lookup: CDR1 SGHRS, CDR2 YFSETQ. As regards this clonotype: What it binds is not known.

The chain links TRBV5-1 to TRBJ2-5, with D maybe TRBD2 (6 bases). Source material: liver tumor tissue from sampling region 5. Stated subset: tumor region T5, tumor centre. The clonotype originates from a man aged 35-49 years with primary liver carcinoma and hepatitis B virus infection. CDR3 in DNA: TGCGCCAGCAGCTTGGTTGGCGGGGACGAGGCCCAGTACTTC. Translation gives CASSLVGGDEAQYF.